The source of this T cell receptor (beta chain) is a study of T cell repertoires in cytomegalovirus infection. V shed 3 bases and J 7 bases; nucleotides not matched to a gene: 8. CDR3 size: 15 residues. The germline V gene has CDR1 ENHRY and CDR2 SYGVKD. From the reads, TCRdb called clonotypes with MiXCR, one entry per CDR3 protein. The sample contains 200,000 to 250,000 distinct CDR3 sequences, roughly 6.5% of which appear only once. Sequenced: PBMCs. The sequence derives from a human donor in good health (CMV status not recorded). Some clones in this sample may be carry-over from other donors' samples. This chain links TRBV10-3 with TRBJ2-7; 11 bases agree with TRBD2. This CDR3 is CAISDNSGGVSEQYF. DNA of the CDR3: TGTGCCATCAGTGACAATAGCGGGGGGGTGAGTGAGCAGTACTTC.